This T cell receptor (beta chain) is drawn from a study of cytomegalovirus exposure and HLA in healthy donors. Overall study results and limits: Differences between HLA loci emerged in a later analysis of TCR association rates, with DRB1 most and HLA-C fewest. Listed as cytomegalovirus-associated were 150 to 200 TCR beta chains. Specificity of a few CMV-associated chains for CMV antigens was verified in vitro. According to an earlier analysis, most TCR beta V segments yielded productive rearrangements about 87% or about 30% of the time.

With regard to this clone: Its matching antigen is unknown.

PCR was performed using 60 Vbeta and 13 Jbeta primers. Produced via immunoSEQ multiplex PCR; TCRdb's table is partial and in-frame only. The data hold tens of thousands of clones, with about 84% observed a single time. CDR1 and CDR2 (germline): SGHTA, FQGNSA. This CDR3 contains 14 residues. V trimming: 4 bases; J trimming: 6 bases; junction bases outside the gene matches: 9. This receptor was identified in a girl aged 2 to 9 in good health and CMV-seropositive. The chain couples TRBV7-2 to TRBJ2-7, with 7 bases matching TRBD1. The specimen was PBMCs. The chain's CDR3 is CASSSHGQASEQYF. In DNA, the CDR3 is TGTGCCAGCAGCTCTCACGGACAGGCCTCCGAGCAGTACTTC. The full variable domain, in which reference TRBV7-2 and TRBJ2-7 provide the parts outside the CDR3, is GAGVSQSPSNKVTEKGKDVELRCDPISGHTALYWYRQSLGQGLEFLIYFQGNSAPDKSGLPSDRFSAERTGGSVSTLTIQRTQQEDSAVYLCASSSHGQASEQYFGPGTRLTVT.